Described below is a single TCR beta chain sequence and its context. This specimen comes from a study of blood T cell repertoires in COVID-19. Enrolled through a virtual design, the participants were between about 18 and 89 years of age and came from approximately 25 US areas. Cohorts were based on clinical histories the participants reported. The CDR3 is 11 amino acids. Germline CDR1 is SGHDT and CDR2 is YYEEEE. With 4 bases removed from V and 7 bases from J, the gap between germline ends came to 8 bases. In the study's own analysis: Reference gene primer amplification in the assay estimated nucleated cell counts. The table came from immunoSEQ multiplex PCR; TCRdb's copy has only in-frame clones and leaves some out. V, J and clone size derive from that table, while D and trimming were established from the DNA sequence. The sample has under 300,000 clones, under 95% seen once.

This clonotype was obtained from a woman in her 40s with acute COVID-19. The rearrangement uses TRBV5-6 and TRBJ1-1; D is uncertain. Sequencing used PBMCs or T cells enriched from blood (not recorded which). The CDR3 is CASSRGNEAFF. For the CDR3, the DNA is TGTGCCAGCAGCCGGGGTAATGAAGCTTTCTTT.